These T cell receptor beta chains were read from a single sample in a study of blood T cell repertoires in COVID-19. The assay was immunoSEQ multiplex PCR, and TCRdb's table has in-frame clones only and misses some. The data show 150,000 to 190,000 clones, about 88% seen once. Sequencing used peripheral blood. The receptors derive from a woman in her sixties or seventies with acute or convalescent COVID-19. CDR3s include the opening cysteine and the closing phenylalanine or tryptophan. A D gene is named only where the DNA matches it firmly. Only some rows state a clone size, as once, few, many or a class for expanded clones.

j_gene: TRBJ2-3; d_gene: NA; abundance: NA; v_gene: TRBV19; CDR3nt: TGTGCCAGTAGTATCCGAGGGATTTCGACAGATACGCAGTATTTT; CDR3aa: CASSIRGISTDTQYF
j_gene: TRBJ1-1; d_gene: TRBD1; abundance: NA; v_gene: TRBV7-2; CDR3nt: TGTGCCAGCAGCTTAGCGGGGACAGCGAACACTGAAGCTTTCTTT; CDR3aa: CASSLAGTANTEAFF
j_gene: TRBJ1-5; d_gene: NA; abundance: NA; v_gene: TRBV25-1; CDR3nt: TGTGCCAGCAGTGACCGGGGAGGTCGTCAGCCCCAGCATTTT; CDR3aa: CASSDRGGRQPQHF
j_gene: TRBJ2-2; d_gene: NA; abundance: NA; v_gene: TRBV7-2; CDR3nt: TGTGCCAGCAGCTTTAGAGATGTGATGCCCGGGGAGCTGTTTTTT; CDR3aa: CASSFRDVMPGELFF
j_gene: TRBJ2-3; d_gene: TRBD2; abundance: NA; v_gene: TRBV7-2; CDR3nt: TGTGCCAGCAGCTTAACCCTAGCGGGAGATACGCAGTATTTT; CDR3aa: CASSLTLAGDTQYF
j_gene: TRBJ2-7; d_gene: TRBD1; abundance: NA; v_gene: TRBV6-5; CDR3nt: TGTGCCAGCAGTTATGGGGACAGGGGTTACGAGCAGTACTTC; CDR3aa: CASSYGDRGYEQYF
j_gene: TRBJ1-4; d_gene: NA; abundance: NA; v_gene: TRBV4-2; CDR3nt: TGTGCCAGCAGCCAAGACCTGTCTGAAAAACTGTTTTTT; CDR3aa: CASSQDLSEKLFF
j_gene: TRBJ1-5; d_gene: TRBD1; abundance: NA; v_gene: TRBV7-2; CDR3nt: TGTGCCAGCAGCTTAGACAGGGGGCCCTGGGATAGCAATCAGCCCCAGCATTTT; CDR3aa: CASSLDRGPWDSNQPQHF
j_gene: TRBJ1-1; d_gene: NA; abundance: NA; v_gene: TRBV6-2/TRBV6-3; CDR3nt: TGTGCCAGCAGTTACGGGCTGATGAACACTGAAGCTTTCTTT; CDR3aa: CASSYGLMNTEAFF
j_gene: TRBJ2-5; d_gene: NA; abundance: NA; v_gene: TRBV3-1/TRBV3-2; CDR3nt: TGTGCCAGCAGCGGAGAGGTGTACCAAGAGACCCAGTACTTC; CDR3aa: CASSGEVYQETQYF
j_gene: TRBJ1-2; d_gene: NA; abundance: NA; v_gene: TRBV2; CDR3nt: TGTGCCAGCAGTGAGGAGTGGCATGGCTACACCTTC; CDR3aa: CASSEEWHGYTF
j_gene: TRBJ1-2; d_gene: NA; abundance: NA; v_gene: TRBV9; CDR3nt: TGTGCCAGCGCCAGGGGAGGGATTGATGGCTACACCTTC; CDR3aa: CASARGGIDGYTF
j_gene: TRBJ2-3; d_gene: TRBD1; abundance: NA; v_gene: TRBV6-5; CDR3nt: TGTGCCAGCAGTTACAGGGGGCAGGGCACAGATACGCAGTATTTT; CDR3aa: CASSYRGQGTDTQYF
j_gene: TRBJ2-7; d_gene: TRBD2; abundance: NA; v_gene: TRBV7-9; CDR3nt: TGTGCCAGCAGCCCCCGGACTAGCGGGGGGAGGAACGAGCAGTACTTC; CDR3aa: CASSPRTSGGRNEQYF
j_gene: TRBJ1-2; d_gene: TRBD1; abundance: once; v_gene: TRBV6-4; CDR3nt: TGTGCCAGCAGAGGTACCGGGACAGGGCTAGGCTACACCTTC; CDR3aa: CASRGTGTGLGYTF
j_gene: TRBJ2-3; d_gene: TRBD2; abundance: once; v_gene: TRBV3-1/TRBV3-2; CDR3nt: TGTGCCAGCAGCCAGATAGCGGGGGGAATCACAGATACGCAGTATTTT; CDR3aa: CASSQIAGGITDTQYF
j_gene: TRBJ1-5; d_gene: NA; abundance: NA; v_gene: TRBV18; CDR3nt: TGTGCCAGCTCAGCGACTAGCAGCAATCAGCCCCAGCATTTT; CDR3aa: CASSATSSNQPQHF
j_gene: TRBJ1-1; d_gene: NA; abundance: once; v_gene: TRBV11-2; CDR3nt: TGTGCCAGCAGATCTTGGGGGGGAATGGGTGAAGCTTTCTTT; CDR3aa: CASRSWGGMGEAFF
j_gene: TRBJ2-6; d_gene: TRBD2; abundance: NA; v_gene: TRBV4-2; CDR3nt: TGTGCCAGCAGCCAAGATCCTGATAGCGGGGACTCTGGGGCCAACGTCCTGACTTTC; CDR3aa: CASSQDPDSGDSGANVLTF
j_gene: TRBJ1-5; d_gene: NA; abundance: NA; v_gene: TRBV13; CDR3nt: TGTGCCAGCAGCCCAGGGGCCACGGGGCCACAGCCCCAGCATTTT; CDR3aa: CASSPGATGPQPQHF
j_gene: TRBJ1-5; d_gene: NA; abundance: few; v_gene: TRBV2; CDR3nt: TGTGCCAGCATGGACCGCTGGGGCCAGCCCCAGCATTTT; CDR3aa: CASMDRWGQPQHF
j_gene: TRBJ1-2; d_gene: NA; abundance: NA; v_gene: TRBV2; CDR3nt: TGTGCCAGCAGTGTCCGAACACAAACCTATGGCTACACCTTC; CDR3aa: CASSVRTQTYGYTF
j_gene: TRBJ2-7; d_gene: NA; abundance: NA; v_gene: TRBV7-8; CDR3nt: TGTGCCAGCAGCTTAGTTACGGTCGGTTACGGCTCCTACGAGCAGTACTTC; CDR3aa: CASSLVTVGYGSYEQYF
j_gene: TRBJ1-2; d_gene: NA; abundance: NA; v_gene: TRBV11-1; CDR3nt: TGTGCCAGCAGCTTAGGACAAAACTATGGCTACACCTTC; CDR3aa: CASSLGQNYGYTF
j_gene: TRBJ2-2; d_gene: NA; abundance: once; v_gene: TRBV7-9; CDR3nt: TGTGCCAGCAGCTTATTGGCGGACGGGGAGCTGTTTTTT; CDR3aa: CASSLLADGELFF
j_gene: TRBJ2-6; d_gene: NA; abundance: NA; v_gene: TRBV21-1; CDR3nt: TGTGCCAGCAGCAAAGGGGGCGACTCTGGGGCCAACGTCCTGACTTTC; CDR3aa: CASSKGGDSGANVLTF
j_gene: TRBJ2-1; d_gene: NA; abundance: NA; v_gene: TRBV5-1; CDR3nt: TGCGCCAGCAGCTTGGGGTGGGGGCGGAACAATGAGCAGTTCTTC; CDR3aa: CASSLGWGRNNEQFF
j_gene: TRBJ1-5; d_gene: NA; abundance: NA; v_gene: TRBV6-5; CDR3nt: TGTGCCAGCAGATCTGACAGGCAAATCAATCAGCCCCAGCATTTT; CDR3aa: CASRSDRQINQPQHF
j_gene: TRBJ2-3; d_gene: NA; abundance: NA; v_gene: TRBV9; CDR3nt: TGTGCCAGCAGCGTAGAGACAGGCGGTTTCACAGATACGCAGTATTTT; CDR3aa: CASSVETGGFTDTQYF
j_gene: TRBJ1-4; d_gene: NA; abundance: NA; v_gene: TRBV6-5; CDR3nt: TGTGCCAGCACTTCTGCAACTAATGAAAAACTGTTTTTT; CDR3aa: CASTSATNEKLFF
j_gene: TRBJ1-2; d_gene: TRBD1; abundance: NA; v_gene: TRBV19; CDR3nt: TGTGCCAGTAGTCCGCGACAGGGGAATAACTATGGCTACACCTTC; CDR3aa: CASSPRQGNNYGYTF
j_gene: TRBJ1-2; d_gene: NA; abundance: NA; v_gene: TRBV3-1/TRBV3-2; CDR3nt: TGTGCCAGCAGCCAAGAAAGACAGGCCATCTATGGCTACACCTTC; CDR3aa: CASSQERQAIYGYTF
j_gene: TRBJ1-1; d_gene: NA; abundance: NA; v_gene: TRBV7-2; CDR3nt: TGTGCCAGCAGCTTAGTAACTGCATCAGGGAACACTGAAGCTTTCTTT; CDR3aa: CASSLVTASGNTEAFF
j_gene: TRBJ1-1; d_gene: NA; abundance: NA; v_gene: TRBV28; CDR3nt: TGTGCCAGCAGTTTTGTTTTTAAGTTGACCGCGGTGACTGAAGCTTTCTTT; CDR3aa: CASSFVFKLTAVTEAFF
j_gene: TRBJ1-5; d_gene: NA; abundance: NA; v_gene: TRBV11-2; CDR3nt: TGTGCCAGCGCGTTGGAGCTCGATCAGCCCCAGCATTTT; CDR3aa: CASALELDQPQHF
j_gene: TRBJ2-1; d_gene: NA; abundance: NA; v_gene: TRBV29-1; CDR3nt: TGCAGCGTTGAATCTGGGGGGGCGAACTTCTTC; CDR3aa: CSVESGGANFF
j_gene: TRBJ1-4; d_gene: NA; abundance: NA; v_gene: TRBV20-1; CDR3nt: TGCAGTGCTAGTTACAGCCGTAATGAAAAACTGTTTTTT; CDR3aa: CSASYSRNEKLFF
j_gene: TRBJ1-2; d_gene: NA; abundance: NA; v_gene: TRBV6-1; CDR3nt: TGTGCCAGCAGTGAAGTACTATGGTACACCTTC; CDR3aa: CASSEVLWYTF
j_gene: TRBJ2-7; d_gene: TRBD1; abundance: NA; v_gene: TRBV14; CDR3nt: TGTGCCAGCAGCGCCCGGACAGGGAACCCCTGGGGACTCGAGCAGTACTTC; CDR3aa: CASSARTGNPWGLEQYF
j_gene: TRBJ2-1; d_gene: NA; abundance: NA; v_gene: TRBV6-1; CDR3nt: TGTGCCAGCAGTGAGGGCGGGCCGTACAATGAGCAGTTCTTC; CDR3aa: CASSEGGPYNEQFF
j_gene: TRBJ2-5; d_gene: NA; abundance: NA; v_gene: TRBV19; CDR3nt: TGTGCCAGTAGCAGATGGCGGGGCAGGGACCAAGAGACCCAGTACTTC; CDR3aa: CASSRWRGRDQETQYF
j_gene: TRBJ1-3; d_gene: TRBD1; abundance: NA; v_gene: TRBV6-5; CDR3nt: TGTGCCAGCCGTCCCGGGACAGGGTTCACCATATATTTT; CDR3aa: CASRPGTGFTIYF
j_gene: TRBJ1-6; d_gene: TRBD1; abundance: NA; v_gene: TRBV9; CDR3nt: TGTGCCAGCAGCGTCGGATCAGGGGGCGCGAGTAATTCACCCCTCCACTTT; CDR3aa: CASSVGSGGASNSPLHF
j_gene: TRBJ2-1; d_gene: TRBD2; abundance: NA; v_gene: TRBV3-1/TRBV3-2; CDR3nt: TGTGCCAGCAGCCAGGGACTAGGGGGAAACAATGAGCAGTTCTTC; CDR3aa: CASSQGLGGNNEQFF
j_gene: TRBJ1-5; d_gene: NA; abundance: NA; v_gene: TRBV7-8; CDR3nt: TGTGCCAGCAGCTTAGCACCGGGGGGTAGCAATCAGCCCCAGCATTTT; CDR3aa: CASSLAPGGSNQPQHF
j_gene: TRBJ2-2; d_gene: NA; abundance: once; v_gene: TRBV14; CDR3nt: TGTGCCAGCAGCCAGCGTACCGGGGAGCTGTTTTTT; CDR3aa: CASSQRTGELFF
j_gene: TRBJ1-2; d_gene: NA; abundance: NA; v_gene: TRBV6-5; CDR3nt: TGTGCCAGCAGCGCCAGGGGCTACACCTTC; CDR3aa: CASSARGYTF
j_gene: TRBJ1-6; d_gene: TRBD1; abundance: NA; v_gene: TRBV3-1/TRBV3-2; CDR3nt: TGTGCCAGCAGCCTGGGGACAGGGAGGAATTCACCCCTCCACTTT; CDR3aa: CASSLGTGRNSPLHF
j_gene: TRBJ1-1; d_gene: NA; abundance: NA; v_gene: TRBV18; CDR3nt: TGTGCCAGCTCCTCTAGCTACACTGAAGCTTTCTTT; CDR3aa: CASSSSYTEAFF
j_gene: TRBJ1-6; d_gene: TRBD1; abundance: once; v_gene: TRBV19; CDR3nt: TGTGCCAGTAGTGATCAGGGGGTAGGTTCACCCCTCCACTTT; CDR3aa: CASSDQGVGSPLHF
j_gene: TRBJ2-5; d_gene: NA; abundance: NA; v_gene: TRBV7-8; CDR3nt: TGTGCCAGCAGCTTACGAGCCAGGACTACCGTAGAGACCCAGTACTTC; CDR3aa: CASSLRARTTVETQYF
j_gene: TRBJ1-2; d_gene: NA; abundance: NA; v_gene: TRBV2; CDR3nt: TGTGCCAGCGAAAACACCCGCAGGGGAGGCTACACCTTC; CDR3aa: CASENTRRGGYTF
j_gene: TRBJ2-7; d_gene: TRBD2; abundance: NA; v_gene: TRBV6-5; CDR3nt: TGTGCCAGCAGCCTACTAGCGGGGGGGCGCGAGCAGTACTTC; CDR3aa: CASSLLAGGREQYF
j_gene: TRBJ2-7; d_gene: TRBD1; abundance: NA; v_gene: TRBV27; CDR3nt: TGTGCCAGCAGTCGGGACAGGGGCCCTTACGAGCAGTACTTC; CDR3aa: CASSRDRGPYEQYF
j_gene: TRBJ2-3; d_gene: NA; abundance: NA; v_gene: TRBV25-1; CDR3nt: TGTGCCAGCAGTGAAGGCGGCAGGGTGATCACAGATACGCAGTATTTT; CDR3aa: CASSEGGRVITDTQYF
j_gene: TRBJ2-3; d_gene: NA; abundance: NA; v_gene: TRBV5-8; CDR3nt: TGTGCCAGCAGCTTTCCAGGGGCAGGCGCAGATACGCAGTATTTT; CDR3aa: CASSFPGAGADTQYF
j_gene: TRBJ2-5; d_gene: NA; abundance: NA; v_gene: TRBV11-2; CDR3nt: TGTGCCAGCAACTCTATCCAGGTAGCGGCTGAGACCCAGTACTTC; CDR3aa: CASNSIQVAAETQYF
j_gene: TRBJ1-2; d_gene: NA; abundance: NA; v_gene: TRBV6-6; CDR3nt: TGTGCCAGCAGTCGTGGGACAACGGCTCGATCGAACTATGGCTACACCTTC; CDR3aa: CASSRGTTARSNYGYTF
j_gene: TRBJ1-1; d_gene: TRBD1; abundance: NA; v_gene: TRBV19; CDR3nt: TGTGCCAGTATGGTTTCGACGGGACAGCCTGAAGCTTTCTTT; CDR3aa: CASMVSTGQPEAFF
j_gene: TRBJ2-5; d_gene: TRBD2; abundance: NA; v_gene: TRBV19; CDR3nt: TGTGCCAGTCGGCGGAAGGGCGGGGGAGACCAAGAGACCCAGTACTTC; CDR3aa: CASRRKGGGDQETQYF